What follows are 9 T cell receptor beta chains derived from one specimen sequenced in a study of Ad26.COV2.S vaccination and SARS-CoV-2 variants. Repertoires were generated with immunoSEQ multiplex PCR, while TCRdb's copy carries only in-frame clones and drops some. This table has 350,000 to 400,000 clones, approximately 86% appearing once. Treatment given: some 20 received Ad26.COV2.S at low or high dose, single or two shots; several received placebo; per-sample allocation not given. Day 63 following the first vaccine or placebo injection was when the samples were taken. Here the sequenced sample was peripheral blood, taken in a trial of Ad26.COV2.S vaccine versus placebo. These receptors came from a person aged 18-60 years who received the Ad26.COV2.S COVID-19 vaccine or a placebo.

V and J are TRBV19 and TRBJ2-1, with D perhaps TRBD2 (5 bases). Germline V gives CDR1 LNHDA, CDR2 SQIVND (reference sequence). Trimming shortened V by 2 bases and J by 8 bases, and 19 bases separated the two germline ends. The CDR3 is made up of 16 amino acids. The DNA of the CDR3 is TGTGCCAGTAGTATACTCCGGGGTCCCCGCGCCCATGAGCAGTTCTTC. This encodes CASSILRGPRAHEQFF.

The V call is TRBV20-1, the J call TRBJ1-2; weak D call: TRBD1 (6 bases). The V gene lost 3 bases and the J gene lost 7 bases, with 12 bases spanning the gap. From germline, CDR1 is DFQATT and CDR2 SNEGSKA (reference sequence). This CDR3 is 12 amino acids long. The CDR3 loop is CSASLGAGGYTF. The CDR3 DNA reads TGCAGTGCTAGTTTGGGGGCGGGTGGCTACACCTTC.

CDR3 in DNA: TGTGCCAGCAGCTTAGGCGAGTTATTGGAGCAGTTCTTC. Encoded protein: CASSLGELLEQFF. The chain couples TRBV11-2 to TRBJ2-1; D remains ambiguous. In germline, CDR1 is SGHAT, CDR2 FQNNGV. The CDR3 is 13 residues long. The germline V and J ends were trimmed by 1 base and 10 bases, with 11 bases remaining between them.

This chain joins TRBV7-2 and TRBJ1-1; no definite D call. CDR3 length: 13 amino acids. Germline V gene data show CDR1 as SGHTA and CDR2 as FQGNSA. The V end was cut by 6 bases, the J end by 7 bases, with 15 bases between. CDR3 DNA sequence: TGTGCCAGCAGTAGGACCCGTCATGGTGAAGCTTTCTTT. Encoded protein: CASSRTRHGEAFF.

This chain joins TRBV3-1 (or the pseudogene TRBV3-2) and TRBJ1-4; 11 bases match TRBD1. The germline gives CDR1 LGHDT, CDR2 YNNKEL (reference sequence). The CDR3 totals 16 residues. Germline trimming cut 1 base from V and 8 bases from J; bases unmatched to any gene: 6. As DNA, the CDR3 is TGTGCCAGCAGCCAAGTTCCGGGACAGGGGGAAGAAAAACTGTTTTTT. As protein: CASSQVPGQGEEKLFF.

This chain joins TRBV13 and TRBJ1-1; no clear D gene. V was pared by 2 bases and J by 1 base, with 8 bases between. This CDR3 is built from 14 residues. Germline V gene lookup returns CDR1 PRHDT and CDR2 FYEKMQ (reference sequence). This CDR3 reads CASSLRRRNTEAFF. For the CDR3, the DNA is TGTGCCAGCAGCTTAAGGCGCAGGAACACTGAAGCTTTCTTT.

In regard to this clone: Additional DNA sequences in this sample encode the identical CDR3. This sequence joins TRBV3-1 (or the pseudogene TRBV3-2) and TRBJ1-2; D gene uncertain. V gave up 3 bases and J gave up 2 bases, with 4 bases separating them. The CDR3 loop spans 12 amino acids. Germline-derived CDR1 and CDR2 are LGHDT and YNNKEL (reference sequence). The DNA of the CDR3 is TGTGCCAGCAGCCAGGTCAACTATGGCTACACCTTC. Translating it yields CASSQVNYGYTF.

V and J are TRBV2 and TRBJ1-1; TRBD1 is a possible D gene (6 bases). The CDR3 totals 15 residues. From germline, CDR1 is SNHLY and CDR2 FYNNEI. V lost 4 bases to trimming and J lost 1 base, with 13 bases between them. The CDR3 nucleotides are TGTGCCAGCAGTGTCCGGACGACAGGGAACACTGAAGCTTTCTTT. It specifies CASSVRTTGNTEAFF. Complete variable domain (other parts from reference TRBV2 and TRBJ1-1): EPEVTQTPSHQVTQMGQEVILRCVPISNHLYFYWYRQILGQKVEFLVSFYNNEISEKSEIFDDQFSVERPDGSNFTLKIRSTKLEDSAMYFCASSVRTTGNTEAFFGQGTRLTVV.

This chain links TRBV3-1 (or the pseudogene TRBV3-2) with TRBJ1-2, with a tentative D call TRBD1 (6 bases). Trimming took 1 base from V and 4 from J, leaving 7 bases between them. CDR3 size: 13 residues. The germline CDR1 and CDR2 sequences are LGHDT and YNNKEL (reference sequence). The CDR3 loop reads CASSQGGLYGYTF. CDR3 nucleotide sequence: TGTGCCAGCAGCCAAGGGGGGCTCTATGGCTACACCTTC.